The TCR beta chain described here comes from a study of blood T cell repertoires in COVID-19. Study-wide context: Samples came from the United States, Italy and Spain, spanning acute and convalescent COVID-19. T cells, B-cell-depleted T cells, or PBMCs provided the cDNA or gDNA that served as material.

V shed 0 bases and J 2 bases; nucleotides not matched to a gene: 3. Per germline, CDR1 WNHNN and CDR2 SYGVQD (reference sequence). CDR3 size: 16 residues. Authors' methods: Amplification of reference gene primers provided the estimated nucleated cell counts. Produced via immunoSEQ multiplex PCR; TCRdb's table is partial and in-frame only. That table supplies the V and J calls and clone size; D and trimming were determined from the DNA. The data contain about 74,000 clones, 70% to 90% of them singletons. This clone was picked up one time. Material for sequencing was peripheral blood. V gene TRBV10-1 combines with J gene TRBJ2-3, with TRBD1 identical over 9 bases. The TCR comes from a man aged 65 to 79 with active or convalescent COVID-19. The DNA for the CDR3 is TGCGCCAGCAGTGAGTCGAGACAGGGGGTCACAGATACGCAGTATTTT. This translates into CASSESRQGVTDTQYF.